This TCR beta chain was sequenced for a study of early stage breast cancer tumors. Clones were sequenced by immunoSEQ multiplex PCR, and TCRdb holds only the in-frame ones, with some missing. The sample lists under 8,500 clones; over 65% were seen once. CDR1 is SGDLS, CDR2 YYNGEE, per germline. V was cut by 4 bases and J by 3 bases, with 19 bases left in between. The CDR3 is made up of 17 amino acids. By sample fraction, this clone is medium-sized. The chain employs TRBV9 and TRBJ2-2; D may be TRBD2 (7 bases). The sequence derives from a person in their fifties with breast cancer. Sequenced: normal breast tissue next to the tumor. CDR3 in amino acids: CASSTRPRGGDTGELFF. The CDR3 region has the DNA TGTGCCAGCAGCACCCGACCCAGGGGAGGGGACACCGGGGAGCTGTTTTTT.